One and the same sample provided the 26 T cell receptor beta chains below, sequenced in a study of OX40 agonist ivuxolimab in advanced cancers. Only in-frame clones appear in the TCRdb table, and some are missing; sequencing was by immunoSEQ multiplex PCR. The table lists tens of thousands of clones, 89% of them singletons, with about 10% in the top ten. The sequencing here drew on CD4+ or CD8+ T cells sorted from blood, taken in a trial of the OX40 agonist ivuxolimab. The receptors stem from an adult with an advanced solid tumor such as melanoma, head and neck, liver or kidney cancer.

The CDR3 bases are TGTGCCAGCAGCTTAGGGCTAGCGGGTTACTCCTACGAGCAGTACTTC. Residues: CASSLGLAGYSYEQYF. The chain recombines TRBV7-2 with TRBJ2-7; 8 nucleotides align to TRBD2. The germline V gene encodes CDR1 SGHTA and CDR2 FQGNSA. V gave up 1 base and J gave up 0 bases; unmatched junction bases: 5. The CDR3 is 16 amino acids.

V and J are TRBV2 and TRBJ2-4, with D possibly being TRBD1 or TRBD2 (5 bases each). CDR1 and CDR2 (germline): SNHLY, FYNNEI. Trimming removed 1 base at V and 5 bases at J, with 15 bases between. CDR3 length: 16 amino acids. CDR3 DNA sequence: TGTGCCAGCAGTGAAGGAGGGGACCCGGGCGAAAACATTCAGTACTTC. It is translated as CASSEGGDPGENIQYF.

V gene TRBV2 combines with J gene TRBJ2-1, with D possibly TRBD1 on 6 matching bases. V lost 5 bases and J 7 bases, leaving 12 bases between the germline ends. Germline V gene lookup returns CDR1 SNHLY and CDR2 FYNNEI. The CDR3 has 13 residues. The CDR3 sequence is CASSTGMRNEQFF. As DNA, the CDR3 is TGTGCCAGCAGTACAGGGATGCGTAATGAGCAGTTCTTC.

V and J are TRBV28 and TRBJ2-5, with 10 bases lining up with TRBD2. Germline V lookup: CDR1 MDHEN, CDR2 SYDVKM. This CDR3 contains 15 residues. The V gene end was trimmed by 0 bases and the J gene end by 8 bases; junction bases not matched to a gene: 6. CDR3 nucleotide sequence: TGTGCCAGCAGTTTATGGGGAACTAGCGGGGTTACCCAGTACTTC. As protein: CASSLWGTSGVTQYF.

The V gene is TRBV19, the J gene TRBJ2-3, with a possible D match to TRBD1 (6 bases). Germline V CDR1 and CDR2: LNHDA, SQIVND (reference sequence). The CDR3 sequence is 15 residues long. V was cut by 4 bases and J by 3 bases, with 14 bases left in between. CDR3 in amino acids: CASSRYREGTDTQYF. CDR3 in DNA: TGTGCCAGTAGTAGATACAGGGAAGGGACAGATACGCAGTATTTT.

V is TRBV2 and J is TRBJ1-3, with D uncertain. This CDR3 region has 13 residues. V was trimmed by 1 base and J by 4 bases, leaving 5 bases between them. The germline CDR1 and CDR2 sequences are SNHLY and FYNNEI. CDR3 DNA sequence: TGTGCCAGCAGTGAAGGGAGGGGAAACACCATATATTTT. Protein: CASSEGRGNTIYF. The whole variable domain, remainder taken from reference TRBV2 and TRBJ1-3, is EPEVTQTPSHQVTQMGQEVILRCVPISNHLYFYWYRQILGQKVEFLVSFYNNEISEKSEIFDDQFSVERPDGSNFTLKIRSTKLEDSAMYFCASSEGRGNTIYFGEGSWLTVV.

The chain has TRBV5-1 and TRBJ1-2, with no clear D. V gave up 2 bases and J gave up 8 bases, with 22 bases separating them. There are 16 residues in the CDR3. In germline, CDR1 is SGHRS, CDR2 YFSETQ. The CDR3 reads CASSFTMRTRVGGYTF. CDR3 nucleotides: TGCGCCAGCAGCTTTACGATGAGGACCCGGGTGGGCGGCTACACCTTC.

The table lists this clone with a few counts. This chain links TRBV29-1 with TRBJ1-1, with D unclear. The germline V and J ends were trimmed by 4 bases and 1 base, with 4 bases remaining between them. This CDR3 is built from 11 residues. Per the germline V gene, CDR1 is SQVTM and CDR2 is ANQGSEA. Here the CDR3 DNA reads TGCAGCGTTGTCCAGAACACTGAAGCTTTCTTT. Its translation: CSVVQNTEAFF. The full variable domain, in which reference TRBV29-1 and TRBJ1-1 provide the parts outside the CDR3, is SAVISQKPSRDICQRGTSLTIQCQVDSQVTMMFWYRQQPGQSLTLIATANQGSEATYESGFVIDKFPISRPNLTFSTLTVSNMSPEDSSIYLCSVVQNTEAFFGQGTRLTVV.

The V and J genes are TRBV12-2 and TRBJ1-1; the table's D call of TRBD1 was not tested on the DNA. TRBV12-2 is a pseudogene. This CDR3 spans 18 amino acids. The CDR3 loop reads CASRLARTGSIMNTEAFF. CDR3 sequence (DNA): TGTGCAAGTCGCTTAGCGAGGACAGGGTCCATCATGAACACTGAAGCTTTCTTT.

The rearrangement uses TRBV28 and TRBJ2-1; no clear D. The CDR3 sequence is 14 residues long. V was trimmed by 2 bases and J by 4 bases, leaving 9 bases between them. The germline V gene encodes CDR1 MDHEN and CDR2 SYDVKM. CDR3 sequence reads: CASSLRYQYNEQFF. CDR3 in DNA: TGTGCCAGCAGTTTACGGTACCAGTACAATGAGCAGTTCTTC.

The rearrangement joins TRBV5-5 to TRBJ2-3; the D gene is possibly TRBD2 (5 bases). This CDR3 is built from 17 residues. V dropped 3 bases and J dropped 0 bases, with 17 bases sitting between them. Germline CDR1 and CDR2: SGHKS and YYEKEE (reference sequence). CDR3 protein: CASSSEDGWASTDTQYF. In nucleotides, the CDR3 is TGTGCCAGCAGCTCGGAGGACGGATGGGCTAGCACAGATACGCAGTATTTT.

This chain uses TRBV6-6 with TRBJ2-7; D unclear. The ends were cut back, 5 bases at V and 2 bases at J, with 13 bases in the middle. Germline loops: CDR1 MNHNY, CDR2 SVGAGI (reference sequence). The CDR3 contains 14 residues. The chain's CDR3 is CASSPDRATYEQYF. In nucleotides, the CDR3 is TGTGCCAGCAGTCCCGACCGAGCGACCTACGAGCAGTACTTC.

The chain has TRBV7-2 and TRBJ1-1, with 7 bases fitting TRBD1. The CDR3 runs to 16 residues. The V segment lost 3 bases and the J segment 3 bases; nucleotides outside the gene matches: 10. Germline lookup yields CDR1 SGHTA and CDR2 FQGNSA. As DNA, the CDR3 is TGTGCCAGCAGCTTGGGAAGAGGGGGCATGGACACTGAAGCTTTCTTT. This sequence encodes CASSLGRGGMDTEAFF.

The sample holds one count of this clone. One junction end disagrees with the germline gene, perhaps due to a read error. This specimen includes other DNA sequences encoding the same CDR3. The rearrangement links TRBV7-2 to TRBJ2-7; 7 nucleotides line up with TRBD2. CDR1 and CDR2 from the germline V gene are SGHTA and FQGNSA. The CDR3 has 15 amino acids. As DNA, the CDR3 is TGCGCCAGCAGCCCGAGACTAGCCGCCGGCGGCGAGCAGTACTTC. It is translated as CASSPRLAAGGEQYF.

The chain joins TRBV7-8 to TRBJ2-7; no reliable D call. The CDR3 extends over 14 amino acids. The V gene's germline CDR1 is SGHVS and CDR2 FQNEAQ. V lost 2 bases and J 0 bases, leaving 8 bases between the germline ends. The chain's CDR3 is CASSLYTGSYEQYF. The CDR3 nucleotides are TGTGCCAGCAGCTTATATACGGGCTCCTACGAGCAGTACTTC.

V gene TRBV7-9 combines with J gene TRBJ2-3; 9 nucleotides align to TRBD2. This CDR3 region has 16 residues. Germline CDR1 and CDR2: SEHNR and FQNEAQ (reference sequence). V lost 3 bases and J lost 3; bases outside the gene matches: 7. The CDR3 region is CASSFWGGGETDTQYF. CDR3 DNA: TGTGCCAGCAGCTTCTGGGGCGGGGGGGAAACAGATACGCAGTATTTT.

The chain has TRBV7-9 and TRBJ2-5; TRBD2 aligns across 11 bases. The V and J ends lost 6 bases and 1 base, in that order; junction bases with no gene match: 4. The CDR3 covers 15 residues. Germline CDR1 and CDR2: SEHNR and FQNEAQ (reference sequence). CDR3 region: CASRRLAGSQETQYF. CDR3 nucleotide sequence: TGTGCCAGCAGGAGACTAGCGGGGAGCCAAGAGACCCAGTACTTC.

The chain links TRBV6-1 to TRBJ1-2; D might be TRBD1 (6 bases). Trimming removed 11 bases from V and 0 bases from J, with 16 bases in between. The V gene's germline CDR1 is MNHNS and CDR2 SASEGT. This CDR3 contains 14 residues. Written as DNA, the CDR3 is TGTGCCGCCCAGCCCGGGACAACTAACTATGGCTACACCTTC. Its protein product is CAAQPGTTNYGYTF.

The rearrangement links TRBV21-1 to TRBJ2-3. TRBV21-1 is a documented pseudogene. CDR3 size: 15 residues. The CDR3 loop is CASSNGWPNTDTQYF. The CDR3 DNA sequence: TGTGCCAGCAGCAACGGCTGGCCGAACACAGATACGCAGTATTTT.

The CDR3 nucleotides are TGTGCCAGCAGTTGGGTGAGGGGCAATGAGCAGTTCTTC. As protein: CASSWVRGNEQFF. This chain joins TRBV6-5 and TRBJ2-1, with D possibly called TRBD1 or TRBD2 (5 bases each). This CDR3 has 13 residues. The germline gives CDR1 MNHEY, CDR2 SVGAGI. Trimming took 4 bases from V and 6 from J, leaving 10 bases between them.

V gene TRBV7-2 combines with J gene TRBJ2-5, with 7 nucleotides matching TRBD1. The CDR3 contains 13 residues. The ends lost 2 bases at V and 3 bases at J; junction bases unmatched: 0. Germline assignment: CDR1 SGHTA and CDR2 FQGNSA. The CDR3 nucleotides are TGTGCCAGCAGCTTAACAGGGGAAGAGACCCAGTACTTC. Protein: CASSLTGEETQYF.

This chain joins TRBV18 and TRBJ2-5; D is unclear. V shed 4 bases and J shed 5 bases, with 2 bases lying between them. The CDR3 is 10 residues long. The germline gives CDR1 KGHSH, CDR2 LQKENI. The CDR3 DNA follows: TGTGCCAGCTCACAGGAGACCCAGTACTTC. Translating it yields CASSQETQYF.

V gene TRBV12-5 combines with J gene TRBJ2-1, with 7 positions matching TRBD2. This CDR3 has 16 residues. The V and J ends lost 0 bases and 2 bases, in that order; junction bases with no gene match: 4. Germline V gene lookup returns CDR1 LGHNT and CDR2 FRNRAP. The CDR3 protein is CASGLVGRGTYNEQFF. The CDR3 DNA reads TGTGCTAGTGGTTTGGTAGGGCGGGGGACCTACAATGAGCAGTTCTTC. The complete variable domain, with remaining parts taken from reference TRBV12-5 and TRBJ2-1, reads DARVTQTPRHKVTEMGQEVTMRCQPILGHNTVFWYRQTMMQGLELLAYFRNRAPLDDSGMPKDRFSAEMPDATLATLKIQPSEPRDSAVYFCASGLVGRGTYNEQFFGPGTRLTVL.

This clone has only one observation. This chain connects TRBV5-1 to TRBJ2-5, with 9 bases fitting TRBD2. Losses at the gene ends were 3 bases for V and 2 bases for J; bases not matched to a gene: 8. Germline CDR1 is SGHRS and CDR2 is YFSETQ. The CDR3 consists of 16 residues. The CDR3 DNA reads TGCGCCAGCAGCTGGCCGGGACTAGCAGGTCAAGAGACCCAGTACTTC. Its translation: CASSWPGLAGQETQYF.

The CDR3 sequence: CASSSPDRLNTEAFF. The CDR3 DNA follows: TGTGCCAGCAGCTCCCCGGACAGGTTGAACACTGAAGCTTTCTTT. V gene TRBV5-6 combines with J gene TRBJ1-1; 7 bases map to TRBD1. CDR1 is SGHDT and CDR2 is YYEEEE in the germline V gene. The CDR3 has 15 residues. V was clipped by 3 bases and J by 0 bases; unmatched bases: 5. Full variable domain (outside the CDR3, taken from reference TRBV5-6 and TRBJ1-1): DAGVTQSPTHLIKTRGQQVTLRCSPKSGHDTVSWYQQALGQGPQFIFQYYEEEERQRGNFPDRFSGHQFPNYSSELNVNALLLGDSALYLCASSSPDRLNTEAFFGQGTRLTVV.

The chain links TRBV4-1 to TRBJ2-2; D possibly corresponds to TRBD1 (5 bases). This CDR3 is built from 14 residues. CDR1 and CDR2 from the germline V gene are MGHRA and YSYEKL. The germline V and J ends were trimmed by 4 bases and 3 bases, with 9 bases remaining between them. In nucleotides, the CDR3 is TGCGCCAGCAGCCGAACCAGGGACACCGGGGAGCTGTTTTTT. Translated: CASSRTRDTGELFF.